The 13 T cell receptor beta chains reported below all come from one sample, sequenced in a study of cytomegalovirus exposure and HLA in healthy donors. Both 60 Vbeta primers and 13 Jbeta primers went into the PCR. TCRdb keeps only in-frame clones here, not all; method: immunoSEQ multiplex PCR. The sample holds approximately 170,000 clones, roughly 60% seen once. The sequencing sample was made of PBMCs. Receptor source: a man between 40 and 49 years old in good health and CMV-seronegative.

V usage is TRBV18 and J usage is TRBJ2-3, with 12 positions matching TRBD2. CDR1 and CDR2 (germline): KGHSH, LQKENI. There are 13 residues in the CDR3. After removal of 8 bases from V and 8 bases from J, the junction contained 5 bases not matched to a gene. For the CDR3, the DNA is TGTGCCAGCATTCCGGGACTAGCGGGTACGCAGTATTTT. Protein product: CASIPGLAGTQYF.

The V and J genes are TRBV19 and TRBJ2-7; D ambiguous. This CDR3 has 12 amino acids. With 10 bases removed from V and 7 bases from J, the gap between germline ends came to 17 bases. Germline-derived CDR1 and CDR2 are LNHDA and SQIVND (reference sequence). The CDR3 bases are TGTGCCACCTCGAGAACACCGAGGGAGCAGTACTTC. It translates to CATSRTPREQYF.

The rearrangement joins TRBV4-2 to TRBJ1-3; 7 positions match TRBD1. In germline, CDR1 is LGHNA, CDR2 YNFKEQ. The CDR3 sequence is 16 residues long. The trim removed 2 bases at V and 4 bases at J, leaving 8 bases unmatched. The CDR3 region is CASSQFATGIGNTIYF. CDR3 nucleotide sequence: TGTGCCAGCAGCCAATTCGCGACAGGGATCGGAAACACCATATATTTT.

V usage is TRBV19 and J usage is TRBJ2-4; D may be TRBD2 (6 bases). Germline CDR1 LNHDA, CDR2 SQIVND (reference sequence). V was clipped by 7 bases and J by 5 bases, with 15 bases between them. The CDR3 has 14 amino acids. CDR3 region: CASTRRGMENIQYF. The CDR3 DNA is TGTGCCAGTACCCGCCGGGGGATGGAAAACATTCAGTACTTC. The full variable domain, in which reference TRBV19 and TRBJ2-4 provide the parts outside the CDR3, is DGGITQSPKYLFRKEGQNVTLSCEQNLNHDAMYWYRQDPGQGLRLIYYSQIVNDFQKGDIAEGYSVSREKKESFPLTVTSAQKNPTAFYLCASTRRGMENIQYFGAGTRLSVL.

The chain combines TRBV5-4 with TRBJ2-3; 9 positions agree with TRBD2. The V segment lost 6 bases and the J segment 5 bases; nucleotides outside the gene matches: 10. The CDR3 consists of 15 residues. In germline, CDR1 is SGHNT, CDR2 YYREEE (reference sequence). CDR3 sequence (DNA): TGTGCCAGCACCAGTCGGCGGGGGGGCCTAGATACGCAGTATTTT. Translated: CASTSRRGGLDTQYF.

A few counts support this clone. This rearrangement joins TRBV6-6 to TRBJ1-4, with TRBD1 matching 7 bases. In germline, CDR1 is MNHNY, CDR2 SVGAGI (reference sequence). Trimming took 6 bases from V and 7 from J; bases not matched to a gene: 8. The CDR3 spans 14 residues. CDR3 protein: CASSETGVGEKLFF. The CDR3 nucleotides read TGTGCCAGCAGCGAAACAGGGGTGGGTGAAAAACTGTTTTTT.

V and J are TRBV19 and TRBJ2-4; 9 bases fit TRBD2. CDR3 length equals 15 residues. Germline assignment: CDR1 LNHDA and CDR2 SQIVND (reference sequence). J gave up 0 bases and V 8 bases, and 5 bases lay outside the gene matches. The CDR3 region is CASGETSGAKNIQYF. The CDR3, as DNA: TGTGCCAGTGGGGAGACTAGCGGAGCCAAAAACATTCAGTACTTC.

V usage is TRBV7-2 and J usage is TRBJ2-3; 11 bases map to TRBD2. The CDR3 is 16 residues long. Germline V gene sequence: CDR1 SGHTA, CDR2 FQGNSA. With 3 bases clipped from V and 6 bases from J, the junction kept 8 bases outside the gene matches. The CDR3 DNA reads TGTGCCAGCAGCTTTAAGACTAGCGGGGTCAGCGATACGCAGTATTTT. Protein sequence: CASSFKTSGVSDTQYF.

In its sample, this clone was seen a few times. This chain joins TRBV19 and TRBJ1-5; a weak D match, TRBD1 (5 bases). The CDR3 is 15 amino acids. Germline CDR1 LNHDA, CDR2 SQIVND (reference sequence). V lost 1 base and J 4 bases, leaving 11 bases between the germline ends. The CDR3 DNA reads as TGTGCCAGTAGTATAGCGGGCGGGGGAAATCAGCCCCAGCATTTT. Residues: CASSIAGGGNQPQHF.

The J gene is TRBJ2-5, the V gene TRBV2; TRBD2 matches at 11 bases. CDR1 is SNHLY, CDR2 FYNNEI, per germline. The CDR3 is 16 amino acids. With 3 bases clipped from V and 5 bases from J, the junction kept 8 bases outside the gene matches. In DNA, the CDR3 is TGTGCCAGCAGTGAGCCCCCGTGGACTAGCGGGGAGACCCAGTACTTC. This translates into CASSEPPWTSGETQYF.

The genes are TRBV14 and TRBJ2-1; possibly TRBD1 for D (5 bases). CDR1 is SGHDN and CDR2 is FVKESK in the germline V gene. The CDR3 runs 15 residues. V was shortened by 4 bases and J by 7 bases, with 17 bases between the two germline ends. DNA for the CDR3: TGTGCCAGCAGCCTCAGGGTAGGAGAAGGGAATGAGCAGTTCTTC. Translated, it gives CASSLRVGEGNEQFF.

The chain joins TRBV19 to TRBJ1-5; 8 nucleotides match TRBD1. The trim removed 6 bases at V and 2 bases at J, leaving 3 bases unmatched. Germline CDR1 reads LNHDA; CDR2 reads SQIVND (reference sequence). This CDR3 has 14 amino acids. As DNA, the CDR3 is TGTGCCAGTAGCGACAGGGGCCGCAATCAGCCCCAGCATTTT. It yields the protein CASSDRGRNQPQHF.

This clone turned up a few times. The chain is built from TRBV29-1 and TRBJ2-1; the match to TRBD1 covers 8 bases. CDR3 size: 11 residues. The germline CDR1 and CDR2 sequences are SQVTM and ANQGSEA. V shed 8 bases and J 7 bases; nucleotides not matched to a gene: 4. The CDR3 nucleotides read TGCAGCTTAAGGACAGGGAATGAGCAGTTCTTC. Translation: CSLRTGNEQFF.